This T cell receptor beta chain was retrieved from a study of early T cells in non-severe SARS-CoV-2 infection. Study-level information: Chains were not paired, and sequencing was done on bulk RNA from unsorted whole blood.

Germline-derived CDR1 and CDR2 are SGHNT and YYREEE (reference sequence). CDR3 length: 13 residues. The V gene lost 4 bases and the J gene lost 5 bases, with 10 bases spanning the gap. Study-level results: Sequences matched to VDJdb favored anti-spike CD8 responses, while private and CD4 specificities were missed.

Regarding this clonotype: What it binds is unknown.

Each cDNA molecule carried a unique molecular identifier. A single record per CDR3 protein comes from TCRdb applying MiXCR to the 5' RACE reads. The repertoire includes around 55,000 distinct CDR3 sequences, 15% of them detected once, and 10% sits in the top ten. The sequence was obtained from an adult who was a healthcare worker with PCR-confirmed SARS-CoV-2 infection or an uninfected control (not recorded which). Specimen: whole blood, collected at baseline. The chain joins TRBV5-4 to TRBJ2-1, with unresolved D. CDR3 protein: CASSTAVDNEQFF. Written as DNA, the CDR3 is TGTGCCAGCAGCACTGCGGTGGACAATGAGCAGTTCTTC.